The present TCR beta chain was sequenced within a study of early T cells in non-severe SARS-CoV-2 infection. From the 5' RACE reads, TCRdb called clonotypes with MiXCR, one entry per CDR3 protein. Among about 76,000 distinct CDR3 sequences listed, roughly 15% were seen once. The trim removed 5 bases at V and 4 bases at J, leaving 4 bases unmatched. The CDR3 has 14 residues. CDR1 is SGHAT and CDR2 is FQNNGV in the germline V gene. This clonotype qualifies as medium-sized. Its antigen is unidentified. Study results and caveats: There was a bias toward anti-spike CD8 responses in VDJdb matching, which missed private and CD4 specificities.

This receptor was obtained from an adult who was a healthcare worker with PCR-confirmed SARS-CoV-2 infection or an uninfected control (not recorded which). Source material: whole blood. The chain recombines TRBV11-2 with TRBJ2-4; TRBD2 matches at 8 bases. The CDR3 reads CASSPGGGKNIQYF. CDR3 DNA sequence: TGTGCCAGCAGCCCGGGAGGGGGTAAAAACATTCAGTACTTC.